These 11 T cell receptor beta chains share one sample of origin, sequenced in a study of T cells in Graves' hyperthyroidism and ophthalmopathy. The TCR beta CDR3 regions underwent amplification using RNA transcripts as the source. First-round RT-PCR targeting the TCR CDR3 was performed with the HTBI primer set. TCRdb ran MiXCR on the multiplex PCR reads and lists one entry per CDR3 protein. The data show hundreds of thousands of distinct CDR3 sequences, approximately 18% seen once. The sample comprised blood. These receptors were taken from a woman aged 45-59 years with Graves' hyperthyroidism that later progressed to Graves' ophthalmopathy.

This rearrangement joins TRBV7-9 to TRBJ2-7; D ambiguous. Germline V gene sequence: CDR1 SEHNR, CDR2 FQNEAQ (reference sequence). V gave up 1 base and J gave up 4 bases, with 8 bases separating them. The CDR3 is 13 amino acids. The CDR3 region is CASSLESPYEQYF. CDR3 in DNA: TGTGCCAGCAGCTTAGAATCACCTTACGAGCAGTACTTC.

There are many counts of this clonotype. The chain combines TRBV7-2 with TRBJ2-1; 7 nucleotides match TRBD1. The CDR3 is made up of 14 amino acids. The V gene's germline CDR1 is SGHTA and CDR2 FQGNSA. J lost 4 bases, V lost 6 bases, and 6 bases had no gene match. The CDR3 nucleotides are TGTGCCAGCAGTTTCGGGACAGAGTACAATGAGCAGTTCTTC. Translated: CASSFGTEYNEQFF.

This clonotype has at least ten counts. The CDR3 reads CASSGGTGNTGELFF. The CDR3 bases are TGCGCCAGCAGCGGCGGGACAGGGAACACCGGGGAGCTGTTTTTT. The rearrangement joins TRBV5-1 to TRBJ2-2, with 8 bases identical to TRBD1. The germline CDR1 and CDR2 sequences are SGHRS and YFSETQ. The CDR3 is made up of 15 amino acids. After removal of 4 bases from V and 1 base from J, the junction contained 3 bases not matched to a gene.

There are a few counts of this clonotype. The chain recombines TRBV6-1 with TRBJ2-1; D not certain. Germline V gene data show CDR1 as MNHNS and CDR2 as SASEGT. The CDR3 extends over 14 amino acids. The V gene lost 5 bases and the J gene lost 1 base, with 9 bases spanning the gap. CDR3: CASSFVSSYNEQFF. Written as DNA, the CDR3 is TGTGCCAGCAGTTTCGTCTCTTCCTACAATGAGCAGTTCTTC.

At least ten counts were recorded for this clonotype. V is TRBV2 and J is TRBJ2-1; no reliable D call. V was shortened by 7 bases and J by 10 bases, with 2 bases between the two germline ends. The CDR3 totals 8 residues. CDR1 is SNHLY, CDR2 FYNNEI, per germline. This CDR3 is CASTEQFF. Here the CDR3 DNA reads TGTGCCAGCACCGAGCAGTTCTTC.

This clonotype was seen only a few times. This chain connects TRBV5-6 to TRBJ2-3; weak D call: TRBD1 (5 bases). The CDR3 consists of 17 residues. Germline CDR1 SGHDT, CDR2 YYEEEE. Trimming pared 2 bases from V and 2 bases from J, leaving 18 bases between. CDR3 nucleotides: TGTGCCAGCAGCTTTTTAAGTTGGGCAGGGATCACAGATACGCAGTATTTT. It specifies CASSFLSWAGITDTQYF.

In this sample, this clonotype turned up a few times. This chain links TRBV20-1 with TRBJ2-3, with D perhaps matching TRBD2 (6 bases). V gave up 3 bases and J gave up 2 bases, with 9 bases separating them. Per the germline V gene, CDR1 is DFQATT and CDR2 is SNEGSKA (reference sequence). The CDR3 contains 13 residues. CDR3 bases: TGCAGTGCTAGGGAGGGTTACACAGATACGCAGTATTTT. Its translation is CSAREGYTDTQYF.

This clonotype was counted only a few times. The J gene is TRBJ1-2, the V gene TRBV4-1; 11 bases agree with TRBD1. Germline-derived CDR1 and CDR2 are MGHRA and YSYEKL. Trimming took 3 bases from V and 5 from J; bases not matched to a gene: 8. This CDR3 region has 16 residues. CDR3 in amino acids: CASSHPGQGALYGYTF. In DNA, the CDR3 is TGCGCCAGCAGCCACCCCGGACAGGGGGCGCTTTATGGCTACACCTTC.

This clonotype appeared a few times. J is TRBJ2-6 and V is TRBV7-8; D perhaps matches TRBD1 (5 bases). Germline CDR1 and CDR2: SGHVS and FQNEAQ. The V gene lost 4 bases and the J gene lost 2 bases, with 15 bases spanning the gap. The CDR3 loop spans 17 amino acids. This chain's CDR3 is CASSSAGQWTGANVLTF. The CDR3 region has the DNA TGTGCCAGCAGCTCCGCCGGACAATGGACTGGGGCCAACGTCCTGACTTTC.

This chain uses TRBV2 with TRBJ2-5, with a tentative D call TRBD1 (8 bases). The V gene lost 1 base and the J gene lost 4 bases, with 19 bases spanning the gap. CDR3 length: 17 amino acids. In germline, CDR1 is SNHLY, CDR2 FYNNEI. This CDR3 reads CASSEERGQGAGETQYF. For the CDR3, the DNA is TGTGCCAGCAGTGAAGAGCGGGGTCAGGGGGCAGGAGAGACCCAGTACTTC.

V usage is TRBV11-2 and J usage is TRBJ2-7; 8 positions agree with TRBD2. The V gene end was trimmed by 5 bases and the J gene end by 1 base; junction bases not matched to a gene: 13. Germline V gives CDR1 SGHAT, CDR2 FQNNGV. The CDR3 sequence is 17 residues long. The CDR3 region has the DNA TGTGCCAGCAGCCAGCTTGGTGCGAGCGGGGGTTCCTACGAGCAGTACTTC. As protein: CASSQLGASGGSYEQYF.